This is a list of T cell receptor beta chains from one sample in a study of patients and donors after allogeneic stem cell transplantation. TCRdb independently ran MiXCR on the RT-PCR reads; one entry per CDR3 protein. Seen here are a few hundred thousand distinct CDR3 sequences, 35% to 45% observed once, and the top ten hold more than 9%. The sample taken for sequencing was blood, either unsorted or a sorted T cell fraction (not recorded which). The receptor source for this set is a human donor who was either an allogeneic HSCT recipient or a stem cell or donor lymphocyte infusion donor (not recorded which). It is not recorded whose cells these are; they may come from a transplant donor. The CDR3 runs from the conserved cysteine through the conserved F or W. A D gene is named only where the DNA matches it firmly. Rows may omit the clone size; those that give it use once, few, many or a size class.

v_gene	j_gene	abundance	d_gene	CDR3nt	CDR3aa
TRBV5-1	TRBJ2-3	once	TRBD1	TGCGCCAGCAGCAGCTCACAGGGGAGCACAGATACGCAGTATTTT	CASSSSQGSTDTQYF
TRBV12-3/TRBV12-4	TRBJ1-5	NA	NA	TGTGCCAGCAGAACCGAAGGGTTGAGCAATCAGCCCCAGCATTTT	CASRTEGLSNQPQHF
TRBV4-3	TRBJ2-5	NA	NA	TGCGCCAGCAGCCAAGAGGGAGAAACAGGGCCCCAGTACTTC	CASSQEGETGPQYF
TRBV20-1	TRBJ1-1	few	TRBD1	TGCAGTGCTAGACCGACAGGGGTTTCGAAAGCTTTCTTT	CSARPTGVSKAFF
TRBV5-1	TRBJ2-1	NA	NA	TGCGCCAGCAGCCCTGCCCACCAGGTTGGCGACAATGAGCAGTTCTTC	CASSPAHQVGDNEQFF
TRBV5-1	TRBJ2-3	NA	TRBD1	TGCGCCAGCAGCACTCGACAGGGGCGTTTCACAGATACGCAGTATTTT	CASSTRQGRFTDTQYF
TRBV12-3/TRBV12-4	TRBJ1-2	NA	TRBD1	TGTGCCAGCAGGAATACAGGGGTTTTAGGCTACACCTTC	CASRNTGVLGYTF
TRBV7-2	TRBJ1-5	NA	TRBD1	TGTGCCAGCAGCCCCGGCCCGGGACAGGGGAGACAGCCCCAGCATTTT	CASSPGPGQGRQPQHF
TRBV29-1	TRBJ1-3	few	TRBD1	TGCAGCGTTGGGACAGGGCACGGAAACACCATATATTTT	CSVGTGHGNTIYF
TRBV28	TRBJ2-7	NA	TRBD1	TGTGCCAGCAGTGGGACAGGGATTAAAGGGAGGTACGAGCAGTACTTC	CASSGTGIKGRYEQYF
TRBV12-3/TRBV12-4	TRBJ1-5	NA	NA	TGTGCCAGCAGTACCGGGGTGGCTCAGCCCCAGCATTTT	CASSTGVAQPQHF
TRBV27	TRBJ2-7	once	NA	TGTGCCAGCAGCAAGGGGCAGAGACAGTACTTC	CASSKGQRQYF
TRBV7-9	TRBJ1-2	NA	NA	TGTGCCAGCAGCTTAGCGGTGACAGGCAGCGACTATGGCTACACCTTC	CASSLAVTGSDYGYTF
TRBV7-9	TRBJ2-2	NA	NA	TGTGCCAGCAGTTACGGGCCATGGGGCACCGGGGAGCTGTTTTTT	CASSYGPWGTGELFF
TRBV29-1	TRBJ2-1	few	NA	TGCAGCGTGCCTAGGGGAAATGAGCAGTTCTTC	CSVPRGNEQFF
TRBV11-2	TRBJ1-1	many	TRBD1	TGTGCCAGCAGCTTAGAGGGACAGGGAGCGAAGAACACTGAAGCTTTCTTT	CASSLEGQGAKNTEAFF
TRBV29-1	TRBJ1-2	once	NA	TGCAGCGCACTCGAAGGCTACACCTTC	CSALEGYTF
TRBV20-1	TRBJ2-2	NA	NA	TGCAGTGCTAGAGGGTTGGCGGCCACCGGGGAGCTGTTTTTT	CSARGLAATGELFF
TRBV28	TRBJ1-2	NA	TRBD1	TGTGCCAGCAGTTTACGCAGACAGGGGCCGGACGGCTACACCTTC	CASSLRRQGPDGYTF
TRBV5-1	TRBJ1-1	few	NA	TGCGCCAGCAGCTTGACAGGGACGTACACTGAAGCTTTCTTT	CASSLTGTYTEAFF
TRBV5-1	TRBJ1-1	few	NA	TGCGCCAGCAGCTTGGCCGGGATCGGGATGAACACTGAAGCTTTCTTT	CASSLAGIGMNTEAFF
TRBV7-2	TRBJ1-6	few	NA	TGTGCCAGCAGCCAGAGAAGAACAGGAAATAATTCACCCCTCCACTTT	CASSQRRTGNNSPLHF
TRBV5-1	TRBJ2-1	NA	NA	TGCGCCAGCAGCTTGATGCGGGCGGGGTACAATGAGCAGTTCTTC	CASSLMRAGYNEQFF
TRBV2	TRBJ1-6	few	NA	TGTGCCAGCACCAATATGGGGAGGAAGGAGTGGTCCTATAATTCACCCCTCCACTTT	CASTNMGRKEWSYNSPLHF
TRBV25-1	TRBJ1-1	NA	NA	TGTGCCAGCAGTGATCCGCCGAACACTGAAGCTTTCTTT	CASSDPPNTEAFF
TRBV18	TRBJ1-2	NA	NA	TGTGCCAGCTCACCAGTAGGGGCGGAGGATGGCTACACCTTC	CASSPVGAEDGYTF
TRBV29-1	TRBJ1-2	NA	TRBD1	TGCAGCGTCTACCGGACAGGGCATGGCTACACCTTC	CSVYRTGHGYTF
TRBV28	TRBJ1-1	NA	NA	TGTGCCAGCAGCCGGCGGGCGAACACTGAAGCTTTCTTT	CASSRRANTEAFF